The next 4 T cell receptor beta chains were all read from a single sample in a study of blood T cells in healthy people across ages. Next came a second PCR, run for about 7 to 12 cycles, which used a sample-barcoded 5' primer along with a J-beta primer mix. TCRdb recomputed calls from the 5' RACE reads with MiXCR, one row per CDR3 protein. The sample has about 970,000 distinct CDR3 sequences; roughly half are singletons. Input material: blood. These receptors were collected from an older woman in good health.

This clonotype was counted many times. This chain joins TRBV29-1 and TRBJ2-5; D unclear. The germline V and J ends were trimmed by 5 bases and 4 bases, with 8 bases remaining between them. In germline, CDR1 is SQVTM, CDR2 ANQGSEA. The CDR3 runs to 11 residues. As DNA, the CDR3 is TGCAGCGTTACCCTCCGAGAGACCCAGTACTTC. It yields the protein CSVTLRETQYF.

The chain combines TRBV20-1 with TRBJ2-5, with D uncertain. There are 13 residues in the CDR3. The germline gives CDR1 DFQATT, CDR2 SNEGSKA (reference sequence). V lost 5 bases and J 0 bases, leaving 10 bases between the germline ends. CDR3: CSAFLEHQETQYF. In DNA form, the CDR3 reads TGCAGTGCTTTCCTAGAACACCAAGAGACCCAGTACTTC.

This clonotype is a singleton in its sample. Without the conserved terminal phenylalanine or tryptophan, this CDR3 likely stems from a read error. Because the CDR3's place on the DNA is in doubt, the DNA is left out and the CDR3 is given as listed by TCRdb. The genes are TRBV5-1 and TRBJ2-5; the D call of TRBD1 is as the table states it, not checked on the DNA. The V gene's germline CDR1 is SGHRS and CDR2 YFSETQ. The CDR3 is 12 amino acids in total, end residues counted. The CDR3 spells CASSYYRGSEYY.

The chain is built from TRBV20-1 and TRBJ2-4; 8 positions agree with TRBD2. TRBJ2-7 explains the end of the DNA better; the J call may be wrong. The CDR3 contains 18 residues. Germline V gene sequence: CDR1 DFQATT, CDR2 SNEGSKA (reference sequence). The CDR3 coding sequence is TGCAGTGCTAGAGAAAAACGGGAGGGGACTAAGGGAGCCTACGAGCAGTACTTC. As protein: CSAREKREGTKGAYEQYF.